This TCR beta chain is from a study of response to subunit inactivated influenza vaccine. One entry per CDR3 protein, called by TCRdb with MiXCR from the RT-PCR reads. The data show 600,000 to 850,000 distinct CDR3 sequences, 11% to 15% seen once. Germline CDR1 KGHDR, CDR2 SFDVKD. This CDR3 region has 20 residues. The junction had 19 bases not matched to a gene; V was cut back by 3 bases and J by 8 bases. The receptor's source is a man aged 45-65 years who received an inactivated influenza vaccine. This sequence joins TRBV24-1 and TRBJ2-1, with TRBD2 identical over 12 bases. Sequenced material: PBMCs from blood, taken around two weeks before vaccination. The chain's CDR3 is CATSDLPGGPSGGAGDEQFF. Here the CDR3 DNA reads TGTGCCACCAGTGATCTTCCGGGGGGCCCTAGCGGGGGGGCCGGCGATGAGCAGTTCTTC.